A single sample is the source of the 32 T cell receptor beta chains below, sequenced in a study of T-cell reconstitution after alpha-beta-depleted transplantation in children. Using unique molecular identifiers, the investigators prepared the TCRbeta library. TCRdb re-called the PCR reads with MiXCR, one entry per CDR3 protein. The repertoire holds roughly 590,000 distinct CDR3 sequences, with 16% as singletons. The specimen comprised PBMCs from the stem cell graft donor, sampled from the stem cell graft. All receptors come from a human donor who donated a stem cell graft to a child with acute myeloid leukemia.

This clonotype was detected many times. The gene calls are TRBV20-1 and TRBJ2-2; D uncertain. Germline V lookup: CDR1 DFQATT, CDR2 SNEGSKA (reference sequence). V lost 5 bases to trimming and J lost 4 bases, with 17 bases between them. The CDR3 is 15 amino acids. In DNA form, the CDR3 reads TGCAGTGCTCCTTACACCACCTGGGGCACCGGGGAGCTGTTTTTT. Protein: CSAPYTTWGTGELFF.

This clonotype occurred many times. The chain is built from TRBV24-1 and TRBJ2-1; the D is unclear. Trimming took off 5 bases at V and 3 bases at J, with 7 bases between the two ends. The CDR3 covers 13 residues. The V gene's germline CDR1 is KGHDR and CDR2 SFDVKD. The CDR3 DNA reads TGTGCCACCAGTGGGACGGACTACAATGAGCAGTTCTTC. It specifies CATSGTDYNEQFF.

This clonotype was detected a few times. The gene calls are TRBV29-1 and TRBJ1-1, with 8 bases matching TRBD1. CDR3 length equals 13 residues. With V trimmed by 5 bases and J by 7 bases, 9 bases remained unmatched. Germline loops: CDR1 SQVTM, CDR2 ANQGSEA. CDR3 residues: CSVSLRTGREAFF. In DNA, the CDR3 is TGCAGCGTTTCACTGCGGACAGGGCGTGAAGCTTTCTTT.

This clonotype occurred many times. The CDR3 sequence: CSARDGKGSYEQYF. The CDR3 DNA reads TGCAGTGCTAGAGATGGGAAAGGTTCCTACGAGCAGTACTTC. The V gene is TRBV20-1, the J gene TRBJ2-7; D gene unclear. Germline assignment: CDR1 DFQATT and CDR2 SNEGSKA (reference sequence). The ends were cut back, 0 bases at V and 1 base at J, with 10 bases in the middle. This CDR3 has 14 amino acids.

Here the CDR3 reads CSARGQTGDRVGFF. The CDR3 DNA is TGCAGTGCTAGGGGTCAAACCGGGGACAGGGTCGGTTTCTTT. The rearrangement links TRBV20-1 to TRBJ1-1, with TRBD1 matching over 9 bases. Losses at the gene ends were 3 bases for V and 13 bases for J; bases not matched to a gene: 15. The germline gives CDR1 DFQATT, CDR2 SNEGSKA (reference sequence). The CDR3 has 14 amino acids.

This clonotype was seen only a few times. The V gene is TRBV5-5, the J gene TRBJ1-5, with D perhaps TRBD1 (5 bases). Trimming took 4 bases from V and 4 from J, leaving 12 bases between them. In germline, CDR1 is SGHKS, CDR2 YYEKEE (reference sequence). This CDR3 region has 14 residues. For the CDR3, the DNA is TGTGCCAGCAGCCTGGGGCCAGTAAATCAGCCCCAGCATTTT. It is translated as CASSLGPVNQPQHF.

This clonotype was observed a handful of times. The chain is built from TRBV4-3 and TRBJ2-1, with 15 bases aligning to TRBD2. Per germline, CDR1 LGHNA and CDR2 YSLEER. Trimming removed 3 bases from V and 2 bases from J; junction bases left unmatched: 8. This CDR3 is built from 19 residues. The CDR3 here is CASSHGLAGGHVPYNEQFF. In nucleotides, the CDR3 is TGCGCCAGCAGCCACGGACTAGCGGGGGGGCATGTCCCCTACAATGAGCAGTTCTTC.

The DNA of the CDR3 is TGTGCCAGCAGCTTAAGCGGGCCCCTAGAGTATGGCTACACCTTC. Protein sequence: CASSLSGPLEYGYTF. This rearrangement joins TRBV5-6 to TRBJ1-2, with D unresolved. V was pared by 2 bases and J by 5 bases, with 16 bases between. The CDR3 is 15 amino acids. Germline V gives CDR1 SGHDT, CDR2 YYEEEE.

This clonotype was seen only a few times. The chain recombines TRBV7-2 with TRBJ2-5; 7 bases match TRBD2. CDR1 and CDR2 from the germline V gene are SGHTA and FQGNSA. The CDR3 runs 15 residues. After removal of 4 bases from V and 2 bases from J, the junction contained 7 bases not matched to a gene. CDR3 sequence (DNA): TGTGCCAGCAGCTCTGGGGGGGTGAAGCAAGAGACCCAGTACTTC. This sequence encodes CASSSGGVKQETQYF. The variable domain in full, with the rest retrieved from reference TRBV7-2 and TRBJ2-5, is GAGVSQSPSNKVTEKGKDVELRCDPISGHTALYWYRQSLGQGLEFLIYFQGNSAPDKSGLPSDRFSAERTGGSVSTLTIQRTQQEDSAVYLCASSSGGVKQETQYFGPGTRLLVL.

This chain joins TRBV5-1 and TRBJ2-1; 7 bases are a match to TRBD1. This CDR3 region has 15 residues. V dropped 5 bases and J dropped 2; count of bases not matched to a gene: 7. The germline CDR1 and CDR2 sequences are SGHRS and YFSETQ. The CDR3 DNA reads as TGCGCCAGCAGAGGAACCGGGACAGCCTACAATGAGCAGTTCTTC. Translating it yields CASRGTGTAYNEQFF.

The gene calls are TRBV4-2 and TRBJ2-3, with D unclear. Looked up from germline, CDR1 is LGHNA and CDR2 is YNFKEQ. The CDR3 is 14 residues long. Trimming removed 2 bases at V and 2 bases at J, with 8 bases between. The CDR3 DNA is TGTGCCAGCAGCCAAAGCGCTGTCACAGATACGCAGTATTTT. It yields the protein CASSQSAVTDTQYF.

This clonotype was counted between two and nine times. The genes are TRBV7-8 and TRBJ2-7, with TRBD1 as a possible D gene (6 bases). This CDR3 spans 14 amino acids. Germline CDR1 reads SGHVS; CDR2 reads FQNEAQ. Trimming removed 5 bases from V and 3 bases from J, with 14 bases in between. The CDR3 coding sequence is TGTGCCAGCAGCGAGGGACACTTTGGCTACGAGCAGTACGTC. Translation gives CASSEGHFGYEQYV.

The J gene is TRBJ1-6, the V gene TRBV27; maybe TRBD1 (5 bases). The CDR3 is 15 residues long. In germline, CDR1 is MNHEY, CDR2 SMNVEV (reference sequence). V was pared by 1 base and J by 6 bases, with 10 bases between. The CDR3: CASSLWRGSNSPLHF. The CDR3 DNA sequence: TGTGCCAGCAGTTTATGGCGGGGGAGTAATTCACCCCTCCACTTT.

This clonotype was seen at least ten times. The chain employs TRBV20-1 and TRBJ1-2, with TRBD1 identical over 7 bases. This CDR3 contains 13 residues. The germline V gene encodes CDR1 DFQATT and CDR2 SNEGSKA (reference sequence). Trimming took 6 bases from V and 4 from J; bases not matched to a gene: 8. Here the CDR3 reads CSAPTTGLYGYTF. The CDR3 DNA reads TGCAGTGCACCGACGACAGGGCTCTATGGCTACACCTTC.

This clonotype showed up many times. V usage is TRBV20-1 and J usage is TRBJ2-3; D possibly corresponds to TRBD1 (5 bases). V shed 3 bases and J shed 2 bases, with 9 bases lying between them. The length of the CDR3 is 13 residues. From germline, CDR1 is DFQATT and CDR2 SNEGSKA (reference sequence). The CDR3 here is CSASRAPTDTQYF. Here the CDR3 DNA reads TGCAGTGCTAGCAGGGCTCCCACAGATACGCAGTATTTT.

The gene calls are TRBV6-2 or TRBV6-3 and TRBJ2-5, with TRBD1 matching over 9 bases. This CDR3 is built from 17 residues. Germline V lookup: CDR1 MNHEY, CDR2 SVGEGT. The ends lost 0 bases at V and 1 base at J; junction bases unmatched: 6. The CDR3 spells CASSYSSWGQGQETQYF. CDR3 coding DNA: TGTGCCAGCAGTTACTCGAGCTGGGGACAGGGCCAAGAGACCCAGTACTTC.

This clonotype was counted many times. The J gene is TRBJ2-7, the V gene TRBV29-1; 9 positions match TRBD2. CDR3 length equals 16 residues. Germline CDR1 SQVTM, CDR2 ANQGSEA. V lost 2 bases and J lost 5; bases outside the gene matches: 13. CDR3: CSVEISARGGPNEQYF. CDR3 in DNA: TGCAGCGTTGAAATATCCGCGCGGGGGGGCCCCAACGAGCAGTACTTC.

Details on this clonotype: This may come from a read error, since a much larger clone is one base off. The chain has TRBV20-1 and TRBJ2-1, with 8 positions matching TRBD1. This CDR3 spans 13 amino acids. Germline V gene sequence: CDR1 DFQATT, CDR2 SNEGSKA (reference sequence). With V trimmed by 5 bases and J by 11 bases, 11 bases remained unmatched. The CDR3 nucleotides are TGCAGTGCTTCAGGGGGCAGAGGATATCAGCAGTTCTTC. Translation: CSASGGRGYQQFF.

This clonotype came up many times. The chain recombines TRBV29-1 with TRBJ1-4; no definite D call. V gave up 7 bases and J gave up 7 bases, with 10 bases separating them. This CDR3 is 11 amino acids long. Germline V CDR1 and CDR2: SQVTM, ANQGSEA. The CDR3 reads CSGMSREKLFF. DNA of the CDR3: TGCAGCGGGATGTCTCGTGAAAAACTGTTTTTT. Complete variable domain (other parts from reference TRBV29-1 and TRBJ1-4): SAVISQKPSRDICQRGTSLTIQCQVDSQVTMMFWYRQQPGQSLTLIATANQGSEATYESGFVIDKFPISRPNLTFSTLTVSNMSPEDSSIYLCSGMSREKLFFGSGTQLSVL.

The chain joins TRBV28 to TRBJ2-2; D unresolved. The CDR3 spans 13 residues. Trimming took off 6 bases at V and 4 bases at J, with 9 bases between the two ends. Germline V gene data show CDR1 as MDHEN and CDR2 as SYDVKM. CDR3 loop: CASRAGSTGELFF. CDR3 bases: TGTGCCAGCAGGGCAGGTTCCACCGGGGAGCTGTTTTTT.

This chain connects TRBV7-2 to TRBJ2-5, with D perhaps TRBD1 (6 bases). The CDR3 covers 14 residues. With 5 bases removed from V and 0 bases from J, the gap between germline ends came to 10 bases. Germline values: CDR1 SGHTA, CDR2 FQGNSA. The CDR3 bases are TGTGCCAGCAGCCCAGGACAGCACCAAGAGACCCAGTACTTC. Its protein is CASSPGQHQETQYF.

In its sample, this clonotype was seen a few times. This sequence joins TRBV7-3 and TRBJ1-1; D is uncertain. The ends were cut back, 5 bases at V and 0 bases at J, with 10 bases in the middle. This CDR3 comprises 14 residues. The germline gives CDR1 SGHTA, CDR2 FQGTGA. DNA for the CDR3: TGTGCCAGCAGCGCCGGGCATTTGAACACTGAAGCTTTCTTT. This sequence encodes CASSAGHLNTEAFF.

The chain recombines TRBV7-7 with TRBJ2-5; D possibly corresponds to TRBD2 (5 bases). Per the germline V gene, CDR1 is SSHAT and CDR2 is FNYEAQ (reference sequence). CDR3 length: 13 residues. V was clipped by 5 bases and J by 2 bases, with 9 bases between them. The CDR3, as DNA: TGTGCCAGCAGCAGAGGACTGCAAGAGACCCAGTACTTC. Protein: CASSRGLQETQYF.

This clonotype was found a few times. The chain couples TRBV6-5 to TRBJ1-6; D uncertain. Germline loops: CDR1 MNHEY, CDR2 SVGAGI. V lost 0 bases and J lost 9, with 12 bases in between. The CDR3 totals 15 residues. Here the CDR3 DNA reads TGTGCCAGCAGTTACTCGAGGGAAGACGGTTCACCCCTCCACTTT. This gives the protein CASSYSREDGSPLHF.

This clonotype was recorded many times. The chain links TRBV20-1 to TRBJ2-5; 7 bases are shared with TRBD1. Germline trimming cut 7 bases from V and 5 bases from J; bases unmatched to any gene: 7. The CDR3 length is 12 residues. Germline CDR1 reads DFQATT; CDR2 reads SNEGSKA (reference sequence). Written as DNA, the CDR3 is TGCAGTGTCTATACAGGGGAGGAGACCCAGTACTTC. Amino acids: CSVYTGEETQYF.

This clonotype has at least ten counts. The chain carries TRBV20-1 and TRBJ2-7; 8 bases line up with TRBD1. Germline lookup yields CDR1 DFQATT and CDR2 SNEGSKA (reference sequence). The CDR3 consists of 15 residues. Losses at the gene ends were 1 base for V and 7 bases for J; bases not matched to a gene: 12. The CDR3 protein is CSARAVDRVAVEQYF. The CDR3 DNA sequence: TGCAGTGCTAGAGCAGTGGACAGGGTAGCCGTAGAGCAGTACTTC.

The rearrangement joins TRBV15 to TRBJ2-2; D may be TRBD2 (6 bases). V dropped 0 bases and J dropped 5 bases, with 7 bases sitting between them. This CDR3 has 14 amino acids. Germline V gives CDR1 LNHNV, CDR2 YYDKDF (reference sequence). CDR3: CATSRDRETGELFF. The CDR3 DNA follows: TGTGCCACCAGCAGAGATCGGGAGACCGGGGAGCTGTTTTTT.

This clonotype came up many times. The chain's CDR3 is CASSYSGVALYGELFF. The CDR3 DNA is TGTGCCAGCAGTTACAGCGGGGTAGCATTGTACGGGGAGCTGTTTTTT. The J gene is TRBJ2-2, the V gene TRBV6-5; 7 bases are shared with TRBD2. The CDR3 sequence is 16 residues long. V lost 2 bases and J lost 7; bases outside the gene matches: 10. Per germline, CDR1 MNHEY and CDR2 SVGAGI.

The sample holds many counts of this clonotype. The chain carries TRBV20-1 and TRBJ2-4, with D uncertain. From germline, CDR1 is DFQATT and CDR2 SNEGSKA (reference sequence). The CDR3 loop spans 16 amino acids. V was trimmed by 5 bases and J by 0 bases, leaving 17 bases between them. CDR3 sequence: CSAPTLAALAKNIQYF. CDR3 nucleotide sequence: TGCAGTGCTCCCACCCTCGCAGCCCTAGCCAAAAACATTCAGTACTTC.

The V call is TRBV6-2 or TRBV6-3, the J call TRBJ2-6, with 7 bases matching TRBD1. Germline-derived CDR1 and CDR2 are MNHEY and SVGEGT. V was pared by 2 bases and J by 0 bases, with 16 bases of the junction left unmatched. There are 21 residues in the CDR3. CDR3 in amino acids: CASSYPLGLRGLPSGANVLTF. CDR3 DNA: TGTGCCAGCAGTTACCCCTTAGGCCTAAGGGGGCTCCCCTCTGGGGCCAACGTCCTGACTTTC.

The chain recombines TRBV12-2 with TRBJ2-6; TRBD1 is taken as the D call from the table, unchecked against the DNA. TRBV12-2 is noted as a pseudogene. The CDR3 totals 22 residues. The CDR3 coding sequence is TGTGCAAGTCGCTCAACCCAGTGGCCGGGGGGGCGCGAAGTCTCCGGGGCCAACGTCCTGACTTTC. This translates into CASRSTQWPGGREVSGANVLTF.

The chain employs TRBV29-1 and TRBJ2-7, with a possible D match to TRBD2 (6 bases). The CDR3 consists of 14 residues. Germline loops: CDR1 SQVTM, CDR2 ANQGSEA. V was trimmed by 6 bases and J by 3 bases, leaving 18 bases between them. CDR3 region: CSVEYAGTDYEQYF. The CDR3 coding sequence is TGCAGCGTGGAATATGCCGGGACTGACTACGAGCAGTACTTC.